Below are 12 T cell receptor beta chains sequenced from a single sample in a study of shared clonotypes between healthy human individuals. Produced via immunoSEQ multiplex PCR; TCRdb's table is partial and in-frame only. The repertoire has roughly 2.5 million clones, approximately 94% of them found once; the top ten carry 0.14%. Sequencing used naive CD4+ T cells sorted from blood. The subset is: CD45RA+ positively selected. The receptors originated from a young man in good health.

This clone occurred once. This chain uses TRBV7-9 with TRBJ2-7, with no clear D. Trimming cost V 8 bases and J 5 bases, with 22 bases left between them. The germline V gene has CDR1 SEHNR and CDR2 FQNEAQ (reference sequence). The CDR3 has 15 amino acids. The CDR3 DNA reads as TGTGCCAGCGGCCTCTCAAGGTTTGGGTCTGACGAGCAGTACTTC. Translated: CASGLSRFGSDEQYF. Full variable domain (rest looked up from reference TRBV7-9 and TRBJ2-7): DTGVSQNPRHKITKRGQNVTFRCDPISEHNRLYWYRQTLGQGPEFLTYFQNEAQLEKSRLLSDRFSAERPKGSFSTLEIQRTEQGDSAMYLCASGLSRFGSDEQYFGPGTRLTVT.

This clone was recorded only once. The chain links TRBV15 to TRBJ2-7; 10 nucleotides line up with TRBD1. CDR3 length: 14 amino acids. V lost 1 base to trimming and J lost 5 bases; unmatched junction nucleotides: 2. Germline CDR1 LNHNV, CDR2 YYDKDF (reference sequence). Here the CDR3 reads CATSRGGTGDEQYF. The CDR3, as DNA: TGTGCCACCAGCAGAGGAGGGACAGGGGACGAGCAGTACTTC.

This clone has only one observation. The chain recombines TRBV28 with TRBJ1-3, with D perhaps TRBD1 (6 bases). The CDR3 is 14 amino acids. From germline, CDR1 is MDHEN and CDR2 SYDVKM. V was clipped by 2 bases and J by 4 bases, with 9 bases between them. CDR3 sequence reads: CASSLRQGGNTIYF. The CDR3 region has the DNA TGTGCCAGCAGTTTACGTCAGGGGGGAAACACCATATATTTT.

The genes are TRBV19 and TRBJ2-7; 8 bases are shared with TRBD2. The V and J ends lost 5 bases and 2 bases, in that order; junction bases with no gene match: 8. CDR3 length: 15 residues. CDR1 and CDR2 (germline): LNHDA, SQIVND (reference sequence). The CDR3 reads CASSGGGFPPYEQYF. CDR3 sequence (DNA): TGTGCCAGTAGTGGCGGGGGGTTTCCCCCCTACGAGCAGTACTTC.

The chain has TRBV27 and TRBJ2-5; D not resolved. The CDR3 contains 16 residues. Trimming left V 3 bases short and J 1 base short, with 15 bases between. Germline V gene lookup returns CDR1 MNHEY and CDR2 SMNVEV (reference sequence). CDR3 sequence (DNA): TGTGCCAGCAGTTTCTTTGGGAAATCTATCCAAGAGACCCAGTACTTC. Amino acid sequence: CASSFFGKSIQETQYF.

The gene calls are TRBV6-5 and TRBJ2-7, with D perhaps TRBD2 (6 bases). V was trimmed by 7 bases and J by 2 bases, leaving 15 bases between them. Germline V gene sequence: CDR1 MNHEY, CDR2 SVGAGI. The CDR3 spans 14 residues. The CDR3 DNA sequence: TGTGCCAGCATCAAACTGGGGGGTGCCTACGAGCAGTACTTC. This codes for CASIKLGGAYEQYF.

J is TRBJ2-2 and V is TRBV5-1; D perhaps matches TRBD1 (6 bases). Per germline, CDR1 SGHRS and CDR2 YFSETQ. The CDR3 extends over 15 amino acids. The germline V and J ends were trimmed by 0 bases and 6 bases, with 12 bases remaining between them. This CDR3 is CASSLVAHRAGELFF. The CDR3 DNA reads TGCGCCAGCAGCTTGGTTGCTCACAGGGCCGGGGAGCTGTTTTTT.

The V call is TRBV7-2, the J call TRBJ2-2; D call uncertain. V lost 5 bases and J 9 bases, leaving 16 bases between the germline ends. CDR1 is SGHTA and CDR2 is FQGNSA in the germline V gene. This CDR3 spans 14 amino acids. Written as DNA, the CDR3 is TGTGCCAGCAGCCCGCCCGACTTGAAGCGGGAGCTGTTTTTT. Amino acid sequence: CASSPPDLKRELFF.

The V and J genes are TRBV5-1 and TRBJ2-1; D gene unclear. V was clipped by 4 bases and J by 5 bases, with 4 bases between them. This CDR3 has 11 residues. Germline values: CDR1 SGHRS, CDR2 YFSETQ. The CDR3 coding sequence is TGCGCCAGCAGCATTGACAATGAGCAGTTCTTC. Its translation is CASSIDNEQFF.

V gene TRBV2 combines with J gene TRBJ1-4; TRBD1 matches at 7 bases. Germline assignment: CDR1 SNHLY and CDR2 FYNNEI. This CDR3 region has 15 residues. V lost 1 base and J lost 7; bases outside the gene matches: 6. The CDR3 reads CASSEGARGSEKLFF. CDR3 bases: TGTGCCAGCAGTGAAGGGGCCAGGGGGAGTGAAAAACTGTTTTTT.

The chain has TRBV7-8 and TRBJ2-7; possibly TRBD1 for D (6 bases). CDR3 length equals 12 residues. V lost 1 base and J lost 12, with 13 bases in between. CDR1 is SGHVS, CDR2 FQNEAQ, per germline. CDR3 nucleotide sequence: TGTGCCAGCAGCTTAGTTGGGGGCAGTAGGTACTTC. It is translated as CASSLVGGSRYF.

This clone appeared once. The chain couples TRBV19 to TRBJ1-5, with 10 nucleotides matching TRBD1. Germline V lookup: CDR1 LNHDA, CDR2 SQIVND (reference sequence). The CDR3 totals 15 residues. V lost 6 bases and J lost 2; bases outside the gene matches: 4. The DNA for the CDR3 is TGTGCCAGTAGCGGGGACAGGGGAGGCAATCAGCCCCAGCATTTT. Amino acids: CASSGDRGGNQPQHF.